This paragraph reports one TCR beta chain. The antigen remains undetermined. This record belongs to a study of T-cell memory formation after mild COVID-19. General observations from the study: Those CD4+ clones that contracted were mainly in CM and EM (CD8+ ones in EMRA). Whether day 37 second-wave clones are SARS-CoV-2-specific was not confirmed. Clones contracting across day 15 to 85 had a balanced CD4/CD8 profile; later expanding clones leaned CD4+.

MiXCR, applied by TCRdb to the 5' RACE reads, yields one record per CDR3 protein. The table has roughly 400,000 distinct CDR3 sequences, approximately 25% seen once. The germline gives CDR1 SQVTM, CDR2 ANQGSEA. The CDR3 consists of 16 residues. The V gene lost 0 bases and the J gene lost 0 bases, with 12 bases spanning the gap. The sample was PBMCs or a T cell subset sorted from them (not recorded which). This chain joins TRBV29-1 and TRBJ1-3; D is uncertain. The clonotype was recovered from an adult woman who had mild COVID-19 (a few samples of this study predate the infection). Cell type and time point are not known. The CDR3 loop reads CSVEDRSDPSGNTIYF. The CDR3 DNA follows: TGCAGCGTTGAAGATAGGTCAGATCCCTCTGGAAACACCATATATTTT.